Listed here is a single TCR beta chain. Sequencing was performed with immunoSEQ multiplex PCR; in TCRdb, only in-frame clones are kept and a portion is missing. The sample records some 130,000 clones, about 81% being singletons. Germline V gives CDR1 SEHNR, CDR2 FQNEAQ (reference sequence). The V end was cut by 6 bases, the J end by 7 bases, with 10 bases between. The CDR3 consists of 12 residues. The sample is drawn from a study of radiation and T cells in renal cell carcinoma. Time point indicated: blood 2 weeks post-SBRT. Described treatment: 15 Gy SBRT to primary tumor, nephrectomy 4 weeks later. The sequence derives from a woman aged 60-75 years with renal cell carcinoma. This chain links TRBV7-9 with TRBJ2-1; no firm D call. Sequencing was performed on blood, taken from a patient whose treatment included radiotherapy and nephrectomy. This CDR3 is CASSFSANEQFF. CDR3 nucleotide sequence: TGTGCCAGCAGTTTCAGCGCGAATGAGCAGTTCTTC.